This T cell receptor beta chain was obtained from a study of blood T cell repertoires in COVID-19. Study summary: Collection of acute and convalescent COVID-19 samples took place in the United States, Italy and Spain. Sources were T cells, B-cell-depleted T cells, or PBMCs; the material itself was cDNA or gDNA.

From germline, CDR1 is SGHNT and CDR2 YYREEE (reference sequence). The CDR3 is made up of 16 amino acids. Trimming removed 0 bases from V and 1 base from J, with 13 bases in between. Per the study methods: Reference gene primers were amplified, and this amplification served to estimate nucleated cell counts. TCRdb's table, derived via immunoSEQ multiplex PCR, lists solely in-frame clones and lacks some. D and trimming come from the DNA, and the V and J calls and clone size come from that table. The sample contains more than 250,000 clones, around four fifths of which appear only once. Input material: peripheral blood. The V call is TRBV5-4, the J call TRBJ2-5; TRBD1 might be the D (6 bases). The origin of this receptor is a man between 60 and 75 years old who had recovered from COVID-19. CDR3 sequence reads: CASSLAGRGPQETQYF. The DNA for the CDR3 is TGTGCCAGCAGCTTGGCCGGCAGGGGCCCCCAAGAGACCCAGTACTTC.